This record covers a single T cell receptor beta chain. It was with random hexamers that about 0.45 to 1 ug RNA was reverse transcribed. Amplification of TCR beta CDR3 spanned 54 Vbeta and 13 Jbeta via immunoSEQ multiplex PCR. TCRdb re-analysed the immunoSEQ multiplex PCR reads in MiXCR, keeping a single row per CDR3 protein. The sample has about 210,000 distinct CDR3 sequences; roughly 96% are singletons. This sample stems from a study of CD8 T cells in Susac syndrome. The V end was cut by 5 bases, the J end by 5 bases, with 15 bases between. This CDR3 is 14 amino acids long. This rearrangement joins TRBV12-3 or TRBV12-4 to TRBJ1-2; D call uncertain. The sequence came from a human donor with multiple sclerosis. The sample was CD4+ T cells from PBMCs. CDR3 residues: CASSPTGRPYGYTF. In DNA form, the CDR3 reads TGTGCCAGCAGTCCCACCGGCAGACCATATGGCTACACCTTC.